This is a list of T cell receptor beta chains from one sample in a study of blood T cell repertoires in COVID-19. Sequenced by immunoSEQ multiplex PCR; TCRdb stores in-frame clones only, minus some. The sample has more than 200,000 clones, under 90% seen once. Sample: peripheral blood. Receptor source: a man in his sixties with acute or convalescent COVID-19. Both conserved end residues are part of each CDR3. The order of the fields is CDR3 protein, CDR3 DNA, J gene, D gene, CDR3 length, clone size, V gene. D genes are given only for firm matches. The size of a clone is reported for some rows only, either as once, few or many, or as a class for expanded clones.

CASSFRITSGDSYEQYF TGTGCCAGCAGCTTCCGCATTACTAGCGGGGACTCCTACGAGCAGTACTTC TRBJ2-7 TRBD2 17 . TRBV5-4
CASGPGGPWPLFF TGTGCCAGCGGTCCAGGGGGACCCTGGCCTCTTTTTTTC TRBJ2-7 TRBD1 13 . TRBV7-3
CASSATGWEMNTEAFF TGTGCCAGCAGTGCGACAGGGTGGGAGATGAACACTGAAGCTTTCTTT TRBJ1-1 TRBD1 16 . TRBV27
CASSLEQGGDEQYF TGCGCCAGCAGCTTAGAACAGGGGGGCGACGAGCAGTACTTC TRBJ2-7 TRBD1 14 . TRBV5-1
CASSGRPSNEKLFF TGTGCCAGCAGTGGGCGGCCGAGTAATGAAAAACTGTTTTTT TRBJ1-4 . 14 . TRBV2
CASSPELVGGAYEQYF TGTGCCAGCAGCCCAGAGTTAGTTGGGGGGGCTTACGAGCAGTACTTC TRBJ2-7 . 16 . TRBV3-1/TRBV3-2
CASSQGDSGANVLTF TGCGCCAGCAGCCAAGGCGACTCTGGGGCCAACGTCCTGACTTTC TRBJ2-6 . 15 . TRBV4-3
CAISESASAYNEQFF TGTGCCATCAGTGAGTCGGCTAGCGCATACAATGAGCAGTTCTTC TRBJ2-1 . 15 . TRBV10-3
CASSQRQSLTMNTEAFF TGTGCCAGCAGCCAACGACAGTCTTTAACTATGAACACTGAAGCTTTCTTT TRBJ1-1 . 17 . TRBV4-2
CASSPSSGPYYEQYF TGTGCCAGCAGTCCCTCGAGCGGGCCCTACTACGAGCAGTACTTC TRBJ2-7 . 15 . TRBV6-6
CASSQDRDRVGNEQFF TGTGCCAGCAGCCAAGATCGGGACAGGGTTGGGAATGAGCAGTTCTTC TRBJ2-1 TRBD1 16 . TRBV4-2
CASRTQGADTEAFF TGTGCCAGCAGGACTCAGGGGGCGGACACTGAAGCTTTCTTT TRBJ1-1 TRBD1 14 few TRBV27
CASSLAGISGNTIYF TGTGCCAGCAGCTTAGCCGGGATCTCTGGAAACACCATATATTTT TRBJ1-3 . 15 . TRBV7-9
CASKFTSGSLGEQYF TGCGCCAGCAAATTTACTAGCGGGAGCTTGGGCGAGCAGTACTTC TRBJ2-7 TRBD2 15 . TRBV5-1
CASSVGVTGVPTEAFF TGTGCCAGCAGCGTAGGAGTTACAGGGGTCCCTACTGAAGCTTTCTTT TRBJ1-1 TRBD1 16 few TRBV9
CAPAGTWGTSLNEQYF TGTGCCCCAGCTGGGACGTGGGGGACTAGTCTCAACGAGCAGTACTTC TRBJ2-7 TRBD2 16 . TRBV7-7
CASRLPLIGQPQHF TGTGCCAGCCGATTGCCCCTAATCGGGCAGCCCCAGCATTTT TRBJ1-5 . 14 . TRBV28
CASSVSSGDTEAFF TGTGCCAGCAGCGTATCGTCAGGGGACACTGAAGCTTTCTTT TRBJ1-1 . 14 . TRBV9
CASSLGGGRETQYF TGCGCCAGCAGCTTGGGGGGGGGCCGAGAGACCCAGTACTTC TRBJ2-5 . 14 once TRBV5-1
CASSPQKQSSYEQYF TGTGCCAGCTCACCACAGAAACAGAGCTCCTACGAGCAGTACTTC TRBJ2-7 . 15 . TRBV18
CASSATTSTDTQYF TGTGCCAGCAGCGCTACTACCAGCACAGATACGCAGTATTTT TRBJ2-3 . 14 . TRBV7-3
CATGGGGTYNQPQHF TGTGCCACCGGGGGAGGAGGGACCTACAATCAGCCCCAGCATTTT TRBJ1-5 . 15 once TRBV10-3
CASSSRGLAGGTDTQYF TGTGCTAGCAGCTCTCGAGGACTAGCGGGGGGCACAGATACGCAGTATTTT TRBJ2-3 TRBD2 17 . TRBV7-7
CASSSRAGGLGEQFF TGTGCCAGCAGTTCGCGAGCGGGAGGGCTGGGTGAGCAGTTCTTC TRBJ2-1 TRBD2 15 . TRBV27
CATAVYGYTF TGTGCCACGGCGGTCTATGGCTACACCTTC TRBJ1-2 . 10 . TRBV7-2
CASSLGTSAGANVLTF TGTGCCAGCAGCTTAGGAACTAGCGCTGGGGCCAACGTCCTGACTTTC TRBJ2-6 TRBD2 16 . TRBV7-2